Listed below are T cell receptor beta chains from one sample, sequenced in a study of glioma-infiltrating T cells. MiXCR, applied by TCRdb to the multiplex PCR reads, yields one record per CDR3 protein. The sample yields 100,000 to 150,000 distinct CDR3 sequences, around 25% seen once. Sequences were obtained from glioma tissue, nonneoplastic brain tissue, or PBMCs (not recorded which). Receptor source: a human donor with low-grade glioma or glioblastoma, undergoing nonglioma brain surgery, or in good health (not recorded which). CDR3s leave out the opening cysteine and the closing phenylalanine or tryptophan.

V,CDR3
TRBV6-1,ASYGQGIGDTEAF
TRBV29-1,SVTPGPANTEAF
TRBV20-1,SAQGSISNQPQH
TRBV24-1,ATSDSARPQETQY
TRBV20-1,GHPDNSNTEAF
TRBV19,ASSMGSTDTQY
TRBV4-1,ASSQPNINRNSPLH
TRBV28,ASSLFTTGGYT
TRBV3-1,ASSPWTGGVIMNTEAF
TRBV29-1,SVEPNTEAF
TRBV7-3,ASSSQKTDTQY
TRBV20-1,SVVEGANTEAF
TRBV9,ASSVRGAWETQY
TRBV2,ASSPTGPVTDTQY
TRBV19,ASNHPRRGVQTQY
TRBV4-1,ASSQDFLAPQETQY
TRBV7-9,ASILEGPGTQY
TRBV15,ATSRAQGGGEQF
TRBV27,ASNGGEGYGYT
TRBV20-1,RPGAPEAF
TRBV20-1,SAKDRPNYGYT
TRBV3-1,ASSQDGRLTYNEQF
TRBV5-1,ASSLTGTMNTEAF
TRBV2,ASRERDGANYGYT
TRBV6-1,ASKLGDQSPLH
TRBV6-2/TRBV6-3,ASSIATRTGPLH
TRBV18,ASSPQGADTQY
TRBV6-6,ASSYSGSFGNQPQH
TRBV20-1,SANIGAGYYSNQPQH
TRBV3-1,ASSHDPGQSTDTQY
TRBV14,ASSPGYETQY
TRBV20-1,SARKGTSGGAEQF
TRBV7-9,ASRFSTDTQY
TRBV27,ASSPTGLAGGRGLNEQF
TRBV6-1,ASSYEPVNYGYT
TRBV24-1,ATSAPGTSGGIGVETQY
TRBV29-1,SISGQGTYNEQF
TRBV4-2,ASSQPGQRKDTQY
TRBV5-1,ASSFRGGAADTQY
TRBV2,ASSHKQTENTEAF
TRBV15,ATSRDPVPKETQY
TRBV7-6,ASSPADRAYQPQH
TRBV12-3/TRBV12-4,ASSLALGGFEAF
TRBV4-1,ASSQDGRLGNSPLH
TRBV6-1,ASSRSVQVAGGAGSYNEQF
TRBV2,ASRDRGPNSPLH
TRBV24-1,ATSDLRQGETDTQY